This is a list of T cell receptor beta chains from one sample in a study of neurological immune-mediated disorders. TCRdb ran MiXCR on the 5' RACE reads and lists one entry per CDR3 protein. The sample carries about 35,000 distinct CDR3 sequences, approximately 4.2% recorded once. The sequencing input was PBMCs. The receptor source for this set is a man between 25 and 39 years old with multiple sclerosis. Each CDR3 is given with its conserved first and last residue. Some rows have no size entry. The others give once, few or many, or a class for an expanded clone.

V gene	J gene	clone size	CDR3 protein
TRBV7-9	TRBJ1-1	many	CASSLEGSGAAFF
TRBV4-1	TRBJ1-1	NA	CASSLAGRGLNTEAFF
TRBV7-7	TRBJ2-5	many	CASSMDRGSETQYF
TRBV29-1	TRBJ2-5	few	CSGGRETQYF
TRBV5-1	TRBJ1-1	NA	CASKKGTGVVTEAFF
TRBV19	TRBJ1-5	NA	CAAPGPQHF
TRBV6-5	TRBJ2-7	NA	CASSLRGPPYEQYF
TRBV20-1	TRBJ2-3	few	CSARVPIGRGEADTQYF
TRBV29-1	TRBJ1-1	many	CSVVQATEAFF
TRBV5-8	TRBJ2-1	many	CASSLRAALFF